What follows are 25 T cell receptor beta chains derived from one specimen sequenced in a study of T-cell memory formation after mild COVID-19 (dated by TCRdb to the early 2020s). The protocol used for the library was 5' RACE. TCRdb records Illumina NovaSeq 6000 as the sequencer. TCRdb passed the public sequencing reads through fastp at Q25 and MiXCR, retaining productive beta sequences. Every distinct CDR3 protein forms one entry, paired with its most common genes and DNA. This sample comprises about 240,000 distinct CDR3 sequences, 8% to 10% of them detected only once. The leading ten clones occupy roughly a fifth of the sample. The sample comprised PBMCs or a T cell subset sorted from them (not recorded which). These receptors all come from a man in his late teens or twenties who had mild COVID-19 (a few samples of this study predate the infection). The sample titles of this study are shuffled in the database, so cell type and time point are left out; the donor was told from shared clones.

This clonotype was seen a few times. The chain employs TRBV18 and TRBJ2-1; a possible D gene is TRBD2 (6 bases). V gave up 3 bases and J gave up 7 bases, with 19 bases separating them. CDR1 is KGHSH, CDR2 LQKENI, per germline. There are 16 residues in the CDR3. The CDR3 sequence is CASSPPSGAGTNEQFF. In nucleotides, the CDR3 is TGTGCCAGCTCACCGCCCTCCGGGGCGGGAACTAATGAGCAGTTCTTC.

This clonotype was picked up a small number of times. In nucleotides, the CDR3 is TGTGCCACTCAGGGATGGAGCCCTGACACTGAAGCTTTCTTT. Residues: CATQGWSPDTEAFF. V and J are TRBV6-5 and TRBJ1-1; the D gene is possibly TRBD1 (5 bases). The germline CDR1 and CDR2 sequences are MNHEY and SVGAGI. The CDR3 sequence is 14 residues long. Trimming took off 10 bases at V and 3 bases at J, with 18 bases between the two ends.

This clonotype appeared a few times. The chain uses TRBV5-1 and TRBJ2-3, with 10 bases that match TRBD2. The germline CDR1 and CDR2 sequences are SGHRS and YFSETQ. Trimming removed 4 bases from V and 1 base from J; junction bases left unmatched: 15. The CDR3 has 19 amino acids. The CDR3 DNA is TGCGCCAGCAGCCGGTGGGCAATGCAAGGGACTAGCGGCACAGATACGCAGTATTTT. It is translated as CASSRWAMQGTSGTDTQYF.

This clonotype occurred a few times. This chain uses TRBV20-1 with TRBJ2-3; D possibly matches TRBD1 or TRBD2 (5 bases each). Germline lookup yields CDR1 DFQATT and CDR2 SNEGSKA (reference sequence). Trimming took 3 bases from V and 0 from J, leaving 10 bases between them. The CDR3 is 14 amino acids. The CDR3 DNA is TGCAGTGCTAGTCTGGGGACGAGCACAGATACGCAGTATTTT. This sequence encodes CSASLGTSTDTQYF.

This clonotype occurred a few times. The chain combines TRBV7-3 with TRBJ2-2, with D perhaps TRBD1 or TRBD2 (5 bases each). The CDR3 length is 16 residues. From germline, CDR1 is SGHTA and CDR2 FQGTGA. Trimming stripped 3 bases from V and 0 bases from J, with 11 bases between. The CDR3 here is CASSFGAISNTGELFF. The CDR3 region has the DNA TGTGCCAGCAGCTTCGGGGCGATTTCGAACACCGGGGAGCTGTTTTTT.

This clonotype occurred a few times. The chain's CDR3 is CASSLGTARPYEQYF. CDR3 bases: TGTGCCAGCAGCCTCGGGACAGCGAGACCCTACGAGCAGTACTTC. The rearrangement joins TRBV4-2 to TRBJ2-7; TRBD1 agrees at 7 bases. This CDR3 spans 15 amino acids. Trimming at V came to 4 bases and at J to 2 bases, leaving 8 bases not matched to a gene. CDR1 and CDR2 (germline): LGHNA, YNFKEQ.

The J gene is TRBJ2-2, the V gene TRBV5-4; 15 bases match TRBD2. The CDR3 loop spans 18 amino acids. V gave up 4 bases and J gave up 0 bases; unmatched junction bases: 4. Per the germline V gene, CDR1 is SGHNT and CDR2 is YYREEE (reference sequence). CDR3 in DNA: TGTGCCAGCAGCCAAGGGACTAGCGGGGGGCCGAACACCGGGGAGCTGTTTTTT. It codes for CASSQGTSGGPNTGELFF.

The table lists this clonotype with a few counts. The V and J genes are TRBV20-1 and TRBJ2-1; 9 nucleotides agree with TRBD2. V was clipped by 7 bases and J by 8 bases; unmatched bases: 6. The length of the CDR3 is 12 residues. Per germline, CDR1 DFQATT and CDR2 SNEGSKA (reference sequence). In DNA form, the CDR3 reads TGCAGTGGGAGCGGGGGGACTTATGAGCAGTTCTTC. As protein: CSGSGGTYEQFF.

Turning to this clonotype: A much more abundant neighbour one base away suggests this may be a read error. The CDR3 sequence: CASSRNLGEQYV. In DNA form, the CDR3 reads TGTGCCAGCAGTCGGAACCTTGGGGAGCAGTACGTC. The chain is built from TRBV12-3 or TRBV12-4 and TRBJ2-7; D gene unclear. The V end was cut by 5 bases, the J end by 7 bases, with 12 bases between. This CDR3 is 12 amino acids long.

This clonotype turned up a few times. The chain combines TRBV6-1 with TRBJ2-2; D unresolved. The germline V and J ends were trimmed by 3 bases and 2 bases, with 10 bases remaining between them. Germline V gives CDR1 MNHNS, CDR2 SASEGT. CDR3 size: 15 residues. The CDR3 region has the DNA TGTGCCAGCAGTGAGAACCGGGCCAACACCGGGGAGCTGTTTTTT. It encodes CASSENRANTGELFF.

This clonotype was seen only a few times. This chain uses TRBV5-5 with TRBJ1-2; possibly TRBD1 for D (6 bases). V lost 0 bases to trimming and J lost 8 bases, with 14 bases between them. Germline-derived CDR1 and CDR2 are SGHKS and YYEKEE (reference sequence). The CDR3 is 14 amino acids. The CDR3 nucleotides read TGTGCCAGCAGCTTGGCCTTTACAGGGAAAGGCTACACCTTC. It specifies CASSLAFTGKGYTF.

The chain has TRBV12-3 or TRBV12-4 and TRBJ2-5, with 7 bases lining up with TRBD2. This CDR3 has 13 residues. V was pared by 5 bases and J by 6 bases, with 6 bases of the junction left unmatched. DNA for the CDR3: TGTGCCAGCAGTCATGGGGGGGGGAAGACCCAGTACTTC. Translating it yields CASSHGGGKTQYF.

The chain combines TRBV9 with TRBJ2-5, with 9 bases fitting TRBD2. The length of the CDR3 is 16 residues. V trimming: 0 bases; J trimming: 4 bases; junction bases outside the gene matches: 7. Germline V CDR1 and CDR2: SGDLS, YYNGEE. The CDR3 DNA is TGTGCCAGCAGCGTAGAAGTGGCGGGGGGGCCAGAGACCCAGTACTTC. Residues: CASSVEVAGGPETQYF.

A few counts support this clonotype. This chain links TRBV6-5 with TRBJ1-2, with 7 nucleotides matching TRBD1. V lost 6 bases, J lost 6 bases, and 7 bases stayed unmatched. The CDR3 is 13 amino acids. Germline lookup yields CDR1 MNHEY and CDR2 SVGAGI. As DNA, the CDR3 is TGTGCCAGCAGCCACAGGGGTGCAAATGGCTACACCTTC. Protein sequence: CASSHRGANGYTF.

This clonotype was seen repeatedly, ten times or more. The CDR3 region has the DNA TGTGCCATCAGTGAGTCATTGTGGCAGGGCGGTGGCTACACCTTC. Amino acids: CAISESLWQGGGYTF. The chain carries TRBV10-3 and TRBJ1-2, with D possibly TRBD1 on 5 matching bases. Trimming stripped 0 bases from V and 7 bases from J, with 15 bases between. Per the germline V gene, CDR1 is ENHRY and CDR2 is SYGVKD. CDR3 length equals 15 residues.

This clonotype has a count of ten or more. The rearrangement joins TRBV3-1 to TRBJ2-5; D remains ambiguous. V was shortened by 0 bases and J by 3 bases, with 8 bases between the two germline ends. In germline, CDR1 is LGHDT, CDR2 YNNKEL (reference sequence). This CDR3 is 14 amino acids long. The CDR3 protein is CASSQDMGKETQYF. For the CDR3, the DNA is TGTGCCAGCAGCCAAGATATGGGGAAAGAGACCCAGTACTTC.

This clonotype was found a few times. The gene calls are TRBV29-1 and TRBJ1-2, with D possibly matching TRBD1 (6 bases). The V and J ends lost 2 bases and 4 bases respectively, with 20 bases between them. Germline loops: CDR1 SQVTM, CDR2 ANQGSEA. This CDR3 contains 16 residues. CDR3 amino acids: CSVEPRGRGPLYGYTF. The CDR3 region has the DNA TGCAGCGTTGAACCCCGGGGCAGGGGCCCCCTCTATGGCTACACCTTC.

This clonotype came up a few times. The DNA of the CDR3 is TGTGCCAGCAGTCTCCTAAATCTGGATACGCAGTATTTT. It yields the protein CASSLLNLDTQYF. This chain joins TRBV12-3 or TRBV12-4 and TRBJ2-3, with no clear D. V lost 5 bases and J 6 bases, leaving 12 bases between the germline ends. There are 13 residues in the CDR3.

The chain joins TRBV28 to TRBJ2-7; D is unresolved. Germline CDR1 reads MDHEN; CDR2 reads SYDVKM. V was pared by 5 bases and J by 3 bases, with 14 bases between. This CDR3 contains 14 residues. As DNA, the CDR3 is TGTGCCAGCAGTCAGTCGAGCCAAGACTACGAGCAGTACGTC. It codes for CASSQSSQDYEQYV.

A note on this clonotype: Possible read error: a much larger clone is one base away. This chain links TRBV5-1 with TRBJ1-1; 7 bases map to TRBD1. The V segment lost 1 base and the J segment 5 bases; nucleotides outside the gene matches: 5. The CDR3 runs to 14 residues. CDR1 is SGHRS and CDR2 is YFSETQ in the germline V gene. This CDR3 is CASSLQGDRTEAFF. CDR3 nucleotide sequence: TGCGCCAGCAGCTTGCAGGGGGACCGAACTGAAGCTTTCTTT.

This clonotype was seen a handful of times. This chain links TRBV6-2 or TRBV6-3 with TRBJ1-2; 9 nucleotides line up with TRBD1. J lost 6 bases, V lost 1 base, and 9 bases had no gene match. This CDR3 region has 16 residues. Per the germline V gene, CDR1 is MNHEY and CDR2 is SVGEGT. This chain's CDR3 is CASSYFRDRDKDGYTF. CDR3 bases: TGTGCCAGCAGTTACTTCCGGGACAGGGATAAAGATGGCTACACCTTC.

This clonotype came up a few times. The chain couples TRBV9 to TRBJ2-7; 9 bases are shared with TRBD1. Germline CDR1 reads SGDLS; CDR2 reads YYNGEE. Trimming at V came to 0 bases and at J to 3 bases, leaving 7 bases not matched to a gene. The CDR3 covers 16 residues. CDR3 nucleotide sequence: TGTGCCAGCAGCGTAGGAGGGGGACAGGGTAGCTACGAGCAGTACTTC. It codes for CASSVGGGQGSYEQYF.

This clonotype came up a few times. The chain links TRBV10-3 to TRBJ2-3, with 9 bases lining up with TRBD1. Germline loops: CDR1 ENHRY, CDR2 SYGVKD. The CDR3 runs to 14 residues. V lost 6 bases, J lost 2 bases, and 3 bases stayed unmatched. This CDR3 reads CAISRTGDTDTQYF. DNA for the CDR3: TGTGCCATCAGCCGGACAGGGGACACAGATACGCAGTATTTT.

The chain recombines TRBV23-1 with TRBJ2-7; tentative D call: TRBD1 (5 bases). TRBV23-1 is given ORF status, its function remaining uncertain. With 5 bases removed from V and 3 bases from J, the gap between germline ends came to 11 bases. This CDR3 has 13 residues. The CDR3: CASSVCRDYEQYV. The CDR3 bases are TGCGCCAGCAGTGTCTGCAGGGACTACGAGCAGTACGTC.

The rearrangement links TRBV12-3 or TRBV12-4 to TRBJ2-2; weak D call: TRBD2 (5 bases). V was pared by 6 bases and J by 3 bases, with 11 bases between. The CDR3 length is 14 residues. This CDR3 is CASRPGVYTGELFF. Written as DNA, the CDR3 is TGTGCCAGCAGACCCGGGGTCTACACCGGGGAGCTGTTTTTT.